This entry features one T cell receptor (beta chain) sequence. No antigen is known for it. The germline V gene has CDR1 SGDLS and CDR2 YYNGEE. The CDR3 is 16 residues long. Trimming pared 0 bases from V and 1 base from J, leaving 13 bases between. This record comes from a study of cytomegalovirus exposure and HLA in healthy donors. Donors were ostensibly healthy at sampling, although undocumented immune exposures were probable. PCR involved 60 Vbeta and 13 Jbeta primers. Profiled with immunoSEQ multiplex PCR; TCRdb holds only in-frame clones, not every one. The repertoire consists of 65,000 to 95,000 clones, with under 80% occurring once and the leading ten covering 10% to 15%. Findings of the study overall: According to reports, the classifier identified cytomegalovirus status with high specificity and sensitivity. In a later analysis, common viral pathogens appeared linked to several of the most significant clusters. The study had only CMV serostatus as immune exposure information.

The chain combines TRBV9 with TRBJ2-5; D might be TRBD1 (6 bases). The sample comprised PBMCs. The source of this sequence is a human donor in good health. CDR3 DNA: TGTGCCAGCAGCGTAGGACAAGGGGGTCTCCAAGAGACCCAGTACTTC. The encoded protein is CASSVGQGGLQETQYF.